Following are 11 T cell receptor beta chains from one sample sequenced in a study of blood T cell repertoires in COVID-19. Measured with immunoSEQ multiplex PCR; TCRdb has only the in-frame clones, and not every one. The sample lists under 200,000 clones, nearly 90% occurring once. Sequences were obtained from peripheral blood. These receptors all come from a man aged 55 to 69 with active or convalescent COVID-19.

This clone came up once. V is TRBV29-1 and J is TRBJ1-4; D is possibly TRBD1 (5 bases). CDR3 length: 13 residues. In germline, CDR1 is SQVTM, CDR2 ANQGSEA. Trimming took 4 bases from V and 8 from J, leaving 14 bases between them. Here the CDR3 reads CSVGDSGGEKLFF. The CDR3 nucleotides read TGCAGCGTTGGAGACAGCGGGGGGGAAAAACTGTTTTTT.

In DNA form, the CDR3 reads TGTGCCAGCAGGGGTCCCGGGACAGGGAAGGCCCAGCATTTT. This encodes CASRGPGTGKAQHF. The chain is built from TRBV27 and TRBJ1-5, with 9 nucleotides matching TRBD1. The CDR3 length is 14 residues. The junction had 11 bases not matched to a gene; V was cut back by 6 bases and J by 11 bases. Germline CDR1 and CDR2: MNHEY and SMNVEV (reference sequence).

This clone was recorded once. The chain has TRBV15 and TRBJ1-1, with D maybe TRBD1 (5 bases). V gave up 0 bases and J gave up 1 base, with 6 bases separating them. The germline V gene encodes CDR1 LNHNV and CDR2 YYDKDF (reference sequence). The CDR3 covers 14 residues. In DNA form, the CDR3 reads TGTGCCACCAGCAGAGATACAGGGAACACTGAAGCTTTCTTT. It specifies CATSRDTGNTEAFF.

The gene calls are TRBV7-9 and TRBJ2-2; 8 nucleotides agree with TRBD1. The CDR3 is 15 residues long. V lost 6 bases and J lost 0; bases outside the gene matches: 3. Germline lookup yields CDR1 SEHNR and CDR2 FQNEAQ (reference sequence). This CDR3 reads CASSRTGTNTGELFF. CDR3 nucleotide sequence: TGTGCCAGCAGTAGGACAGGGACGAACACCGGGGAGCTGTTTTTT.

CDR3 DNA sequence: TGTGCCAGTAGTAAAAACCGGGGACAGGGGAATGGTCAGCCCCAGCATTTT. This translates into CASSKNRGQGNGQPQHF. The chain employs TRBV19 and TRBJ1-5; 10 bases agree with TRBD1. The junction had 12 bases not matched to a gene; V was cut back by 4 bases and J by 6 bases. This CDR3 is 17 amino acids long. Looked up from germline, CDR1 is LNHDA and CDR2 is SQIVND (reference sequence).

The V and J genes are TRBV5-1 and TRBJ2-7, with 7 bases identical to TRBD1. The CDR3 covers 13 residues. Germline CDR1 SGHRS, CDR2 YFSETQ. V shed 0 bases, J shed 4 bases, and the junction held 1 base outside the gene matches. The CDR3 DNA sequence: TGCGCCAGCAGCTTGGACAGGGGTTACGAGCAGTACTTC. It encodes CASSLDRGYEQYF.

The chain employs TRBV18 and TRBJ2-5; 11 positions agree with TRBD2. The V segment lost 5 bases and the J segment 5 bases; nucleotides outside the gene matches: 10. This CDR3 contains 16 residues. Germline lookup yields CDR1 KGHSH and CDR2 LQKENI. This CDR3 is CASSTIAGGLKETQYF. CDR3 DNA sequence: TGTGCCAGCTCAACAATAGCGGGGGGGCTGAAGGAGACCCAGTACTTC. Full variable domain (remainder filled in from reference TRBV18 and TRBJ2-5): NAGVMQNPRHLVRRRGQEARLRCSPMKGHSHVYWYRQLPEEGLKFMVYLQKENIIDESGMPKERFSAEFPKEGPSILRIQQVVRGDSAAYFCASSTIAGGLKETQYFGPGTRLLVL.

This clone appeared a few times. The V gene is TRBV5-6, the J gene TRBJ2-7, with D possibly TRBD1 on 7 matching bases. Germline CDR1 SGHDT, CDR2 YYEEEE. This CDR3 region has 15 residues. The germline V and J ends were trimmed by 7 bases and 4 bases, with 21 bases remaining between them. The CDR3 reads CASLGRGDRAYEQYF. Here the CDR3 DNA reads TGTGCCAGCTTAGGCCGCGGGGACAGAGCTTACGAGCAGTACTTC.

The chain has TRBV4-1 and TRBJ2-1; 8 nucleotides match TRBD2. J gave up 7 bases and V 4 bases, and 9 bases lay outside the gene matches. Germline V gene lookup returns CDR1 MGHRA and CDR2 YSYEKL. The CDR3 loop spans 15 amino acids. CDR3 in amino acids: CASSPAGTRGNEQFF. DNA of the CDR3: TGCGCCAGCAGCCCCGCCGGGACTAGAGGTAATGAGCAGTTCTTC.

This sequence joins TRBV27 and TRBJ2-5; a possible D gene is TRBD1 (6 bases). V was shortened by 5 bases and J by 4 bases, with 23 bases between the two germline ends. The CDR3 contains 17 residues. The germline gives CDR1 MNHEY, CDR2 SMNVEV (reference sequence). CDR3 residues: CASSPQDSLGLAETQYF. The CDR3 DNA sequence: TGTGCCAGCAGTCCCCAGGACAGTTTGGGCTTGGCAGAGACCCAGTACTTC.

The V gene is TRBV27, the J gene TRBJ1-3, with TRBD1 matching 9 bases. V lost 6 bases, J lost 0 bases, and 6 bases stayed unmatched. This CDR3 has 16 amino acids. Germline values: CDR1 MNHEY, CDR2 SMNVEV (reference sequence). The CDR3, as DNA: TGTGCCAGCAGGAGGACAGGGGTTATCTCTGGAAACACCATATATTTT. Translating it yields CASRRTGVISGNTIYF.